The 13 T cell receptor beta chains reported below all come from one sample, sequenced in a study of cytomegalovirus exposure and HLA in healthy donors (dated by TCRdb to the late 2010s). The protocol used for the library was the immunoSEQ multiplex PCR assay. For the multiplex PCR, a mixture combining 60 forward primers for TCR Vbeta segments and 13 reverse primers for TCR Jbeta segments was used. What TCRdb holds here is the immuneACCESS table cut down to in-frame rearrangements. Part of the clones is not present; checked against another copy, under half of the missing clones reflect an unresolved V gene, and the others are unexplained. The sample table lists tens of thousands of clones, roughly half of them with a count of one. 9% to 14% of the sample lies in the top ten. The sample was PBMCs. The receptors were sampled from a human donor in good health.

CDR3 in amino acids: CASSPFGGQQNTEAFF. For the CDR3, the DNA is TGTGCCAGCTCACCTTTCGGGGGGCAACAGAACACTGAAGCTTTCTTT. The chain combines TRBV18 with TRBJ1-1; possibly TRBD1 for D (6 bases). Germline V lookup: CDR1 KGHSH, CDR2 LQKENI. V dropped 3 bases and J dropped 1 base, with 15 bases sitting between them. This CDR3 is 16 amino acids long.

CDR3: CASSLGRTGLAYNEQFF. The DNA for the CDR3 is TGTGCCAGCAGCTTGGGGCGTACGGGACTAGCCTACAATGAGCAGTTCTTC. V gene TRBV7-8 combines with J gene TRBJ2-1, with TRBD2 identical over 8 bases. The CDR3 covers 17 residues. From germline, CDR1 is SGHVS and CDR2 FQNEAQ. J gave up 2 bases and V 3 bases, and 9 bases lay outside the gene matches.

This clone was detected only a few times. The V and J genes are TRBV5-5 and TRBJ1-1, with TRBD1 matching 7 bases. The CDR3 has 19 amino acids. CDR1 is SGHKS, CDR2 YYEKEE, per germline (reference sequence). V was pared by 0 bases and J by 0 bases, with 14 bases of the junction left unmatched. The CDR3 sequence is CASSLELTGIGFMNTEAFF. Written as DNA, the CDR3 is TGTGCCAGCAGCTTGGAGCTGACAGGGATTGGGTTCATGAACACTGAAGCTTTCTTT. The full variable domain, completed using reference TRBV5-5 and TRBJ1-1, is DAGVTQSPTHLIKTRGQQVTLRCSPISGHKSVSWYQQVLGQGPQFIFQYYEKEERGRGNFPDRFSARQFPNYSSELNVNALLLGDSALYLCASSLELTGIGFMNTEAFFGQGTRLTVV.

The chain combines TRBV4-3 with TRBJ2-3; 13 bases are a match to TRBD2. The CDR3 sequence is 18 residues long. CDR1 is LGHNA and CDR2 is YSLEER in the germline V gene. V lost 2 bases and J lost 2; bases outside the gene matches: 7. CDR3 residues: CASSQTSGGARPTDTQYF. For the CDR3, the DNA is TGCGCCAGCAGCCAAACTAGCGGGGGGGCCCGTCCCACAGATACGCAGTATTTT.

This chain links TRBV6-5 with TRBJ2-7; 9 bases are shared with TRBD1. This CDR3 contains 16 residues. Germline CDR1 MNHEY, CDR2 SVGAGI. V trimming: 2 bases; J trimming: 3 bases; junction bases outside the gene matches: 8. CDR3 protein: CASSYGEPDRGYEQYF. CDR3 bases: TGTGCCAGCAGTTACGGCGAGCCGGACAGGGGCTACGAGCAGTACTTC.

This chain connects TRBV5-4 to TRBJ2-1; 13 positions match TRBD2. This CDR3 comprises 15 residues. Trimming at V came to 10 bases and at J to 5 bases, leaving 9 bases not matched to a gene. CDR1 and CDR2 (germline): SGHNT, YYREEE (reference sequence). CDR3 sequence (DNA): TGTGCCTCAAGACCGGGACTAGCGGGGAACAATGAGCAGTTCTTC. Translation: CASRPGLAGNNEQFF.

V and J are TRBV7-3 and TRBJ2-1; TRBD1 might be the D (6 bases). The V and J ends lost 3 bases and 8 bases respectively, with 20 bases between them. The length of the CDR3 is 16 residues. Per germline, CDR1 SGHTA and CDR2 FQGTGA. The CDR3, as DNA: TGTGCCAGCAGCTTCCCCGGGACAAAGGGGGTCGATGAGCAGTTCTTC. Translation: CASSFPGTKGVDEQFF.

CDR3 bases: TGCGCCAGCAGCCAAGGGACAGCCCTGGGCACCGGGGAGCTGTTTTTT. Translation gives CASSQGTALGTGELFF. This sequence joins TRBV4-1 and TRBJ2-2; D might be TRBD1 (6 bases). Trimming removed 1 base at V and 4 bases at J, with 13 bases between. This CDR3 contains 16 residues. Germline V gene lookup returns CDR1 MGHRA and CDR2 YSYEKL.

This clone occurred a few times. The chain is built from TRBV5-1 and TRBJ2-1; 7 nucleotides agree with TRBD2. CDR3 length: 17 amino acids. The V gene end was trimmed by 0 bases and the J gene end by 6 bases; junction bases not matched to a gene: 12. Germline-derived CDR1 and CDR2 are SGHRS and YFSETQ. CDR3 in amino acids: CASSLDRWPTGGNEQFF. The CDR3 DNA reads as TGCGCCAGCAGCTTGGATCGTTGGCCCACGGGGGGCAATGAGCAGTTCTTC.

V usage is TRBV5-4 and J usage is TRBJ1-1; 7 bases agree with TRBD1. Germline V gene data show CDR1 as SGHNT and CDR2 as YYREEE (reference sequence). V was pared by 0 bases and J by 1 base, with 3 bases of the junction left unmatched. The CDR3 is made up of 15 amino acids. The DNA of the CDR3 is TGTGCCAGCAGCTTGGACAGGGGAAGGAACACTGAAGCTTTCTTT. This translates into CASSLDRGRNTEAFF.

The chain combines TRBV4-3 with TRBJ1-3; D may be TRBD1 (5 bases). CDR1 is LGHNA, CDR2 YSLEER, per germline. This CDR3 is built from 15 residues. Trimming pared 0 bases from V and 2 bases from J, leaving 8 bases between. The CDR3 here is CASSQDQGAGNTIYF. The CDR3 DNA is TGCGCCAGCAGCCAAGATCAAGGGGCTGGAAACACCATATATTTT.

The chain employs TRBV4-1 and TRBJ2-1; possible D gene TRBD2, 6 bases. CDR3 size: 15 residues. The V gene lost 2 bases and the J gene lost 3 bases, with 11 bases spanning the gap. Per the germline V gene, CDR1 is MGHRA and CDR2 is YSYEKL. The CDR3 protein is CASSQLGGLYNEQFF. The CDR3 region has the DNA TGCGCCAGCAGCCAACTGGGAGGCCTCTACAATGAGCAGTTCTTC.

The chain uses TRBV19 and TRBJ1-2; a weak D match, TRBD1 (6 bases). The CDR3 consists of 15 residues. With 3 bases removed from V and 8 bases from J, the gap between germline ends came to 19 bases. CDR1 LNHDA and CDR2 SQIVND come from the germline V gene (reference sequence). The chain's CDR3 is CASSMNGPGQIGYTF. DNA for the CDR3: TGTGCCAGTAGTATGAACGGTCCAGGACAGATCGGCTACACCTTC.